This T cell receptor beta chain was captured by sequencing in a study of CD8+ T cells in alopecia areata. Sequencing relied on a cDNA template that was reverse transcribed from extracted RNA. Here immunoSEQ multiplex PCR was the method, and the copy in TCRdb shows in-frame clones only, minus some. The sample consists of 120,000 or so clones, roughly 57% of them appearing once. J was trimmed by 4 bases and V by 3 bases; bases with no gene match: 9. The CDR3 spans 17 residues. Germline CDR1 reads SNHLY; CDR2 reads FYNNEI. This clone has only a few counts. Antigen: not known. Regarding the study as a whole: Scalp clonality and expanded CD8+ clones among the top 100 fell significantly with tofacitinib. Scalp lesions, especially in alopecia totalis/universalis, had higher clonality than normal scalp.

Treatment indicated: oral pan-JAK inhibitor, 5-10 mg twice daily. Alopecia areata patients had lesional scalp punch biopsies and peripheral blood taken from them. The chain links TRBV2 to TRBJ2-2; 9 positions match TRBD2. The input for sequencing was CD4+ T cells sorted from blood, taken at week 4, from a patient treated with tofacitinib. This receptor was identified in a human donor with alopecia areata. The CDR3 loop is CASSEAPSGTGTGELFF. CDR3 DNA sequence: TGTGCCAGCAGTGAGGCGCCTAGCGGGACCGGCACCGGGGAGCTGTTTTTT.